This entry describes one T cell receptor beta chain. This specimen comes from a study of cytomegalovirus exposure and HLA in healthy donors. Trimming removed 4 bases from V and 5 bases from J; junction bases left unmatched: 6. Germline V gene lookup returns CDR1 MRHNA and CDR2 SNTAGT. The CDR3 contains 15 residues. The study ran its PCR with 60 Vbeta and 13 Jbeta primers. Here immunoSEQ multiplex PCR was the method, and the copy in TCRdb shows in-frame clones only, minus some. The table has approximately 160,000 clones, 84% seen once. This sequence was found in a girl aged 5-17 years in good health and CMV-seropositive. What was sequenced was PBMCs. The gene calls are TRBV6-4 and TRBJ2-3; 10 positions match TRBD2. The CDR3 here is CASSGSSGGVDTQYF. DNA of the CDR3: TGTGCCAGCAGTGGATCTAGCGGGGGAGTAGATACGCAGTATTTT.